The subject of this entry is one T cell receptor beta chain. Its antigen is currently not known. The sample holds no much larger clone one base away, and base qualities are not on file. These data originate in a study of CD8+CD57+ T cells in acquired aplastic anemia (dated by TCRdb to between 2018 and 2020). At the level of the whole study: A mean of approximately 3 ug of DNA, ranging from about 0.2 to 27.4 ug, was extracted from sorted CD4+ and CD8+ cells. Mean read counts for healthy donor samples were about 9.8 million for CD4+ cells and about 12 million for CD8+ cells. The full study reports these points: Although roughly 30 CD8+ CDR3 sequences were shared by patients and controls, these sequences appeared highly expressed in patients and within the immunodominant clones of patients. Between patients and healthy controls, no significant difference in CD8+ Simpson's diversity was found (P=0.060).

TCR repertoires of sorted CD4+ and CD8+ blood T cells from severe aplastic anemia patients and healthy subjects were deep-sequenced in the study. Ficoll-Paque density gradient centrifugation was used to isolate peripheral blood mononuclear cells. Before DNA extraction, CD4+ and CD8+ T cells were sorted with FACS or magnetic beads. The germline V gene sets CDR1 to MNHNS and CDR2 to SASEGT. From the cysteine up to the phenylalanine, the CDR3 has a length of 14 residues. Only the CDR3 DNA is retained, 42 bases long and in frame from the first base. Ends trimmed: V by 5 bases, J by 8 bases; bases unmatched to a gene: 4. Genomic DNA served as template for TCR beta VDJ combination and CDR3 sequence profiling. An Illumina HiSeq 2000 was the platform used for TCR repertoire sequencing. Per the original workflow: TRBV/TRBJ rearrangement plots, CDR3 size and DJ length profiles, and Simpson's diversity index were used to assess repertoires. The most abundant DNA sequence in the deep sequencing data was defined as the immunodominant clone. CDR3 amino acid sequences were screened for sharing across subjects and were compared with published repertoires and the VDJdb database. TCRdb cleaned the public reads at Q25 with fastp, built clones with MiXCR and kept in-frame beta chains. A single entry per CDR3 protein holds the most common genes and DNA from its merged rows. It is TCRdb's table, rather than the study itself, that gives the V and J calls and clone size. This sample comprises fewer than 150,000 distinct CDR3 sequences, 48% of them detected only once. The ten largest account for around 2.5% of the sample.

Rearrangement joined TRBV6-1 to TRBJ1-6, with 9 bases aligning to TRBD1. The TCR comes from a human donor in good health, serving as a control. Sequencing used sorted CD4+, CD8+, or CD8+CD57+ T cells (not recorded which) from PBMCs. The CDR3 here reads CASSQTGGYSPLHF. The sequence in DNA is TGTGCCAGCAGTCAAACAGGGGGCTATTCACCCCTCCACTTT.